This TCR beta chain appears in the sequencing data of a study of response to subunit inactivated influenza vaccine. This clonotype was found a few times. The CDR3 runs 15 residues. Germline V CDR1 and CDR2: SQVTM, ANQGSEA. Trimming took 6 bases from V and 1 from J, leaving 18 bases between them. TCRdb analysed the RT-PCR reads with MiXCR anew, one entry per CDR3 protein. The profile shows approximately 700,000 distinct CDR3 sequences, roughly 13% of them singletons. The V gene is TRBV29-1, the J gene TRBJ1-1; tentative D call: TRBD1 (6 bases). This receptor was taken from a middle-aged man who received an inactivated influenza vaccine. Material: PBMCs from blood, obtained 14 to 15 days before vaccination. The CDR3 sequence is CSVGDSGTPNTEAFF. The DNA for the CDR3 is TGCAGCGTAGGGGATTCCGGGACACCGAACACTGAAGCTTTCTTT.